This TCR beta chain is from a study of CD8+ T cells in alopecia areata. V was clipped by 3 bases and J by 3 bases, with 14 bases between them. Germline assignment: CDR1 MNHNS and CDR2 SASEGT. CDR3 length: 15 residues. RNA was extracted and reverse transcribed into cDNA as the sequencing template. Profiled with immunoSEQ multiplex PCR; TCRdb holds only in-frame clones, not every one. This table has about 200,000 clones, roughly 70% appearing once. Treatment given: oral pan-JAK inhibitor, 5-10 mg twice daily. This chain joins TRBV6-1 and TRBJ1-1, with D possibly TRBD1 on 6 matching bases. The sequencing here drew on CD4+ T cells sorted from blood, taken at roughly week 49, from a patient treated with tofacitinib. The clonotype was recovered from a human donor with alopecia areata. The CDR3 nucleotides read TGTGCCAGCAGTGAGATGGGGGGCGCGGACACTGAAGCTTTCTTT. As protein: CASSEMGGADTEAFF.